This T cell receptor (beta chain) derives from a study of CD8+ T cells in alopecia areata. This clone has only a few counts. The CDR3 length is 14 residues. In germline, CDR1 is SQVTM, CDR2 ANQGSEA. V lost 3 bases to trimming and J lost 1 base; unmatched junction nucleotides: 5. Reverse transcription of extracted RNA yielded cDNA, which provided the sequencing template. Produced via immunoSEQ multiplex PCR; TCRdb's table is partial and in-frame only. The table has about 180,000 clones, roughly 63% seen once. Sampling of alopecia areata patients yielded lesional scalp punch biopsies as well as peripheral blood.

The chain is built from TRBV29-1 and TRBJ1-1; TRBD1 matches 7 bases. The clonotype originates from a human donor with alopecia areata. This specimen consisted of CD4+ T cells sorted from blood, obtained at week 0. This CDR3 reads CSVEGTVRNTEAFF. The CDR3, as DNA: TGCAGCGTTGAGGGGACAGTTAGGAACACTGAAGCTTTCTTT. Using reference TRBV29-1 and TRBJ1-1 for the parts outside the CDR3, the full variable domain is SAVISQKPSRDICQRGTSLTIQCQVDSQVTMMFWYRQQPGQSLTLIATANQGSEATYESGFVIDKFPISRPNLTFSTLTVSNMSPEDSSIYLCSVEGTVRNTEAFFGQGTRLTVV.